The next 30 T cell receptor beta chains were all read from a single sample in a study of CD8+ T cells in alopecia areata. cDNA prepared by RNA extraction and subsequent reverse transcription served as the template for sequencing. TCRdb's table, derived via immunoSEQ multiplex PCR, lists solely in-frame clones and lacks some. The sample yields 90,000 to 130,000 clones, without any singletons. Sequencing was done on a sample of lesional skin. These receptors were taken from a C3H/HeJ mouse with alopecia areata. The mouse strain carries the MHC haplotype H2-k.

This clone was detected ten times or more. Gene names follow the mouse nomenclature. The read terminates 4 residues ahead of where the CDR3 ends, so the germline J gene completes it. The chain links TRBV13-3 to TRBJ2-1; maybe TRBD1 (5 bases). The germline V and J ends were trimmed by 2 bases and 6 bases, with 12 bases remaining between them. The germline V gene encodes CDR1 NNHDY and CDR2 SYVADS. The CDR3 length is 14 residues. The CDR3 sequence is CASSDPGYSAEQFF. The sequenced CDR3 bases are TGTGCCAGCAGTGACCCAGGGTATAGTGCT.

This clone showed up many times. At residue 13, the TCRdb protein departs from the DNA translation, so the protein shown here was derived from the DNA itself. The genes and germline here are from mouse. The read terminates 3 residues ahead of where the CDR3 ends, so the germline J gene completes it. V gene TRBV13-3 combines with J gene TRBJ1-6, with 7 bases matching TRBD1. TRBJ1-6 is known as an ORF, though its function is uncertain. With 4 bases clipped from V and 6 bases from J, the junction kept 10 bases outside the gene matches. Germline loops: CDR1 NNHDY, CDR2 SYVADS. The CDR3 runs to 16 residues. The CDR3 loop reads CASSSGQERINSPLYF. The DNA read from the CDR3 is TGTGCCAGCAGTTCCGGACAGGAGAGGATTAATTCGCCC.

A word on this clone: The listed genes are named as in mouse. The read finishes 4 residues shy of the CDR3 end, and the germline J gene is used to complete it. The genes are TRBV13-3 and TRBJ2-5, with 12 bases that match TRBD2. Germline V gene sequence: CDR1 NNHDY, CDR2 SYVADS. The CDR3 length is 15 residues. The CDR3 DNA, read in part, is TGTGCCAGCAGCCCCGACTGGGGGGGCGGGGAC. Translation: CASSPDWGGGD. The complete CDR3 protein is CASSPDWGGGDTQYF.

There are a few counts of this clone. Gene names and germline refer to mouse. The missing CDR3 end, 4 residues past where the read stops, is filled in from the germline J gene. V is TRBV13-1 and J is TRBJ2-4, with 11 bases aligning to TRBD2. This CDR3 comprises 16 residues. Germline CDR1 is NSHNY and CDR2 is SYGAGN. After removal of 2 bases from V and 0 bases from J, the junction contained 2 bases not matched to a gene. CDR3 DNA, as far as it was read: TGTGCCAGCAGTGAAAGGACTGGGGGGAGTCAAAAC. Protein sequence: CASSERTGGSQN. The complete CDR3 protein is CASSERTGGSQNTLYF.

On this clone: Gene names and germline match the mouse. The observed sequence ends 4 residues before the CDR3 terminus, with the missing tail filled in from the germline J gene. The chain has TRBV13-1 and TRBJ2-3; 8 nucleotides line up with TRBD1. The CDR3 covers 15 residues. J was trimmed by 1 base and V by 3 bases; bases with no gene match: 4. Germline values: CDR1 NSHNY, CDR2 SYGAGN. The sequenced CDR3 bases are TGTGCCAGCAGTGCCTCAGGGGGCGGTGCAGAA. Translation gives CASSASGGGAE. The entire CDR3 protein is CASSASGGGAETLYF.

In the case of this clone: Germline and genes: mouse. The DNA ends 4 residues before the CDR3 does, and the rest of the CDR3 is filled in from the germline J gene. The chain joins TRBV19 to TRBJ2-1; 7 bases agree with TRBD1. This CDR3 has 14 amino acids. CDR1 FNHDT and CDR2 SITEND come from the germline V gene (reference sequence). Germline trimming cut 4 bases from V and 5 bases from J; bases unmatched to any gene: 6. CDR3 sequence reads: CASSSFQGDAEQFF. The CDR3 bases that were read are TGTGCCAGCAGTTCATTTCAGGGGGATGCT.

This clone has a handful of counts. The genes and germline here are from mouse. The CDR3 end lies 4 residues beyond the end of the read and is filled in from the germline J gene. The chain employs TRBV13-1 and TRBJ2-3, with a weak D call TRBD1 (7 bases). The germline V and J ends were trimmed by 2 bases and 0 bases, with 13 bases remaining between them. Germline lookup yields CDR1 NSHNY and CDR2 SYGAGN. This CDR3 has 16 amino acids. This chain's CDR3 is CASSEEGARSAETLYF. The CDR3 bases that were read are TGTGCCAGCAGTGAAGAGGGGGCGCGAAGTGCAGAA.

This clone has just a few counts. All gene names here are mouse names. The sequenced part of the CDR3 DNA is TGTGCCAGCAGTGAATCCTGGGGGGACTAT. Its protein is CASSESWGDY. The entire CDR3 protein reads CASSESWGDYEQYF. The chain links TRBV13-3 to TRBJ2-7, with TRBD2 matching 8 bases. The read halts 4 residues ahead of the CDR3 end, with the missing end drawn from the germline J gene. V lost 2 bases and J lost 3; bases outside the gene matches: 4. The CDR3 length is 14 residues. CDR1 is NNHDY, CDR2 SYVADS, per germline.

Points on this clone: The protein listed by TCRdb differs at residue 13 from the translated DNA, so the DNA translation is shown. Genes and germline are mouse. CDR3 loop: CTCSAVRGHYNSPLYF. The CDR3 DNA, read in part, is TGCACCTGCAGTGCAGTCAGGGGGCACTATAATTCGCCC. V gene TRBV1 combines with J gene TRBJ1-6, with 8 bases that match TRBD1. The read ends 3 residues before the CDR3 terminus; that terminus is restored from the germline J gene. TRBJ1-6 is noted as an ORF with a role that remains uncertain. The V and J ends lost 1 base and 3 bases, in that order; junction bases with no gene match: 2. CDR1 is NSQYPW and CDR2 is LRSPGD in the germline V gene (reference sequence). CDR3 length: 16 residues.

On this clone itself: TCRdb and the translated DNA give different amino acids at residue 13; the protein presented here is the one translated from the DNA. These gene names are mouse names. Read sequence stops 3 residues before the CDR3 end, and the germline J gene provides the missing end. The gene calls are TRBV19 and TRBJ1-3; D gene ambiguous. The CDR3 length is 16 residues. Per germline, CDR1 FNHDT and CDR2 SITEND (reference sequence). V was clipped by 2 bases and J by 0 bases, with 12 bases between them. The sequenced CDR3 bases are TGTGCCAGCAGTATCCTCCACAGAAATTCTGGAAATACG. Its translation is CASSILHRNSGNT. Given in full, the CDR3 is CASSILHRNSGNTLYF.

This clone occurred a few times. Germline and genes here are mouse. The sequenced fragment ends 4 residues before the CDR3 boundary, so the rest is inferred from the germline J gene. The chain combines TRBV13-3 with TRBJ2-7; D remains ambiguous. CDR1 is NNHDY and CDR2 is SYVADS in the germline V gene. V shed 0 bases and J shed 3 bases, with 7 bases lying between them. This CDR3 contains 13 residues. The DNA read from the CDR3 is TGTGCCAGCAGTGATGCAAACTTCTAT. The encoded protein is CASSDANFY. The full CDR3 protein reads CASSDANFYEQYF.

This clone came up a few times. Genes and germline are mouse. The CDR3 goes on 4 residues after the read ends, and that part is filled in from the germline J gene. The V call is TRBV1, the J call TRBJ2-3, with a tentative D call TRBD1 (6 bases). Trimming cost V 1 base and J 1 base, with 15 bases left between them. CDR1 and CDR2 from the germline V gene are NSQYPW and LRSPGD (reference sequence). The CDR3 spans 17 residues. CDR3 loop: CTCSAVGRGDGAETLYF. The sequenced CDR3 bases are TGCACCTGCAGTGCAGTTGGCAGGGGAGACGGTGCAGAA.

This clone was seen only a few times. The gene names here belong to mouse. The read stops 4 residues short of the end of the CDR3; the missing end is completed from the germline J gene. The V gene is TRBV13-3, the J gene TRBJ2-7; D might be TRBD1 (6 bases). The CDR3 covers 12 residues. Germline CDR1 reads NNHDY; CDR2 reads SYVADS. The CDR3 is CASRSGTNEQYF. The DNA read from the CDR3 is TGTGCCAGCAGGTCCGGGACAAAT.

In this sample, this clone turned up a few times. The genes are named according to mouse. The CDR3 is cut off 4 residues early in the read; its end comes from the germline J gene. The genes are TRBV19 and TRBJ2-4; TRBD2 aligns across 9 bases. With V trimmed by 1 base and J by 0 bases, 3 bases remained unmatched. This CDR3 contains 16 residues. Germline V gene sequence: CDR1 FNHDT, CDR2 SITEND (reference sequence). CDR3: CASSITDWGSQNTLYF. The sequenced part of the CDR3 DNA is TGTGCCAGCAGTATAACCGACTGGGGGAGTCAAAAC.

Regarding this clone: TCRdb lists a protein that is different at residue 11 from the translated DNA; the protein given here uses the DNA translation. Gene names are the mouse ones. CDR3 loop: CASSLGRSGNTLYF. The sequenced CDR3 bases are TGTGCCAGCAGCCTGGGTCGTTCTGGAAATACG. The chain combines TRBV19 with TRBJ1-3; D is uncertain. From the germline J gene comes the end of the CDR3, since the read stops 3 residues before it. Trimming took 5 bases from V and 0 from J, leaving 9 bases between them. Germline-derived CDR1 and CDR2 are FNHDT and SITEND (reference sequence). This CDR3 region has 14 residues.

Points on this clone: Mouse germline and gene names are used. The read gets to within 4 residues of the CDR3 end, and the germline J gene fills in the rest. This chain joins TRBV14 and TRBJ2-4; D ambiguous. Trimming pared 1 base from V and 0 bases from J, leaving 6 bases between. Germline V lookup: CDR1 SGHDT, CDR2 FRDEAV. This CDR3 spans 14 amino acids. The sequenced part of the CDR3 DNA is TGTGCCAGCAGTTTCCCGCAGAGTCAAAAC. It translates to CASSFPQSQN. The CDR3 as a whole reads CASSFPQSQNTLYF.

This clone was recorded many times. Here the gene names and germline are mouse. The read ends 4 residues early relative to the CDR3; the germline J gene fills the gap. This rearrangement joins TRBV13-3 to TRBJ2-7; 11 bases are shared with TRBD2. The J segment lost 3 bases and the V segment lost 3 bases, leaving 5 bases of the junction unmatched. The CDR3 has 15 amino acids. CDR1 NNHDY and CDR2 SYVADS come from the germline V gene. The covered CDR3 bases are TGTGCCAGCAGTGTCCCGGACTGGGGGGTCTAT. Translating gives CASSVPDWGVY. The full-length CDR3 reads as CASSVPDWGVYEQYF.

This clone was found a few times. All gene names here are mouse names. The read ends 4 residues shy of where the CDR3 ends; the end is completed using the germline J gene. The chain is built from TRBV13-3 and TRBJ2-3; the match to TRBD2 covers 8 bases. The CDR3 covers 16 residues. V trimming: 2 bases; J trimming: 0 bases; junction bases outside the gene matches: 5. The germline gives CDR1 NNHDY, CDR2 SYVADS. The covered CDR3 bases are TGTGCCAGCAGTGAAGGGGGGGGCTCTAGTGCAGAA. This gives the protein CASSEGGGSSAE. The CDR3 in full is CASSEGGGSSAETLYF.

This clone has ten or more counts. The gene names here belong to mouse. The read is 4 residues too short to cover the CDR3 end, so that end is filled in from the germline J gene. V and J are TRBV13-3 and TRBJ2-7, with TRBD2 identical over 7 bases. The CDR3 consists of 14 residues. Germline loops: CDR1 NNHDY, CDR2 SYVADS. V was clipped by 1 base and J by 3 bases; unmatched bases: 4. The CDR3 DNA, read in part, is TGTGCCAGCAGTGATAGTCTGGGGGTCTAT. Its translation: CASSDSLGVY. The whole CDR3 protein is CASSDSLGVYEQYF.

On this clone itself: Mouse gene names apply. Read sequence stops 4 residues before the CDR3 end, and the germline J gene provides the missing end. The rearrangement joins TRBV1 to TRBJ1-2, with 11 bases that match TRBD1. The CDR3 is made up of 17 amino acids. Germline-derived CDR1 and CDR2 are NSQYPW and LRSPGD (reference sequence). Unmatched junction bases numbered 3, after V lost 0 bases and J lost 0 bases. The chain's CDR3 is CTCSADPGQGANSDYTF. The CDR3 bases that were read are TGCACCTGCAGTGCAGATCCGGGACAGGGGGCAAACTCC. The variable domain in full, with the rest retrieved from reference TRBV1 and TRBJ1-2, is VTLLEQNPRWRLVPRGQAVNLRCILKNSQYPWMSWYQQDLQKQLQWLFTLRSPGDKEVKSLPGADYLATRVTDTELRLQVANMSQGRTLYCTCSADPGQGANSDYTFGSGTRLLVI.

Remarks on this clone: Each gene name is a mouse one. The read terminates 4 residues before the CDR3 end, so the remaining end is supplied by the germline J gene. This sequence joins TRBV13-2 and TRBJ2-3; tentatively, D is TRBD1 (6 bases). With 0 bases removed from V and 0 bases from J, the gap between germline ends came to 11 bases. Germline CDR1 reads NNHNN; CDR2 reads SYGAGS (reference sequence). The CDR3 runs 16 residues. The CDR3 bases that were read are TGTGCCAGCGGTGATGCCGGGACAACTAGTGCAGAA. Translation gives CASGDAGTTSAE. The complete CDR3 reads CASGDAGTTSAETLYF.

Regarding this clone: Germline and genes: mouse. Partial CDR3 DNA: TGTGCCAGCAGTCCGACAGGAAATAGTGCAGAA. Residues: CASSPTGNSAE. The CDR3, in full, reads CASSPTGNSAETLYF. The J gene is TRBJ2-3, the V gene TRBV14; perhaps TRBD1 as D (6 bases). The CDR3 is cut off 4 residues early in the read; its end comes from the germline J gene. The germline CDR1 and CDR2 sequences are SGHDT and FRDEAV. V was pared by 4 bases and J by 0 bases, with 12 bases between. The CDR3 runs to 15 residues.

This clone was detected only a few times. A mismatch at residue 12 separates the TCRdb protein from the translated DNA, so the protein presented here was translated from the DNA. Any gene name here is a mouse gene name. The observed sequence ends 3 residues before the CDR3 terminus, with the missing tail filled in from the germline J gene. The chain combines TRBV13-1 with TRBJ1-6; no clear D gene. TRBJ1-6 is sorted into the ORF group, with uncertain function. The V gene lost 3 bases and the J gene lost 2 bases, with 9 bases spanning the gap. Germline lookup yields CDR1 NSHNY and CDR2 SYGAGN. The CDR3 covers 15 residues. CDR3 DNA (partial): TGTGCCAGCAGTGGGTACAGCACCTATAATTCGCCC. Its protein product is CASSGYSTYNSP. The complete CDR3 sequence is CASSGYSTYNSPLYF.

Of note for this clone: Each gene name is a mouse one. From the germline J gene comes the end of the CDR3, since the read stops 4 residues before it. At the DNA level, this CDR3 is encoded by other sequences in the same sample as well. This chain uses TRBV13-1 with TRBJ2-7, with 11 bases that match TRBD1. V lost 0 bases and J lost 3; bases outside the gene matches: 2. CDR3 size: 15 residues. In germline, CDR1 is NSHNY, CDR2 SYGAGN. The CDR3 bases that were read are TGTGCCAGCAGTGATGGGGGGACAGGGGGCTAT. Amino acids: CASSDGGTGGY. The whole CDR3 protein is CASSDGGTGGYEQYF.

This clone was seen more than once but under ten times. Mouse gene names apply. With the read ending 4 residues before the CDR3 end, the germline J gene is used to fill in that end. V gene TRBV13-1 combines with J gene TRBJ2-7; 10 positions agree with TRBD1. V lost 5 bases, J lost 3 bases, and 5 bases stayed unmatched. The CDR3 runs to 14 residues. From germline, CDR1 is NSHNY and CDR2 SYGAGN. CDR3 DNA, as far as it was read: TGTGCCAGCAGATCCGGGACAGGGGTCTAT. Amino acids: CASRSGTGVY. The entire CDR3 sequence reads CASRSGTGVYEQYF.

This clone was seen more than once but under ten times. Gene names refer to mouse genes. The CDR3 end is not reached by the read, which stops 4 residues before it; the germline J gene fills it in. Other DNA sequences in the same sample also yield this CDR3. V and J are TRBV19 and TRBJ2-7, with 11 bases aligning to TRBD2. Looked up from germline, CDR1 is FNHDT and CDR2 is SITEND (reference sequence). The CDR3 runs 14 residues. CDR3 in amino acids: CASSLRDWGYEQYF. Partial CDR3 DNA: TGTGCCAGCTCCCTCCGGGACTGGGGGTAT. The whole variable domain, remainder taken from reference TRBV19 and TRBJ2-7, is GGIITQTPKFLIGQEGQKLTLKCQQNFNHDTMYWYRQDSGKGLRLIYYSITENDLQKGDLSEGYDASREKKSSFSLTVTSAQKNEMAVFLCASSLRDWGYEQYFGPGTRLTVL.

Turning to this clone: The gene names here belong to mouse. The DNA ends 4 residues before the CDR3 does, and the rest of the CDR3 is filled in from the germline J gene. The rearrangement links TRBV16 to TRBJ1-4, with 9 bases identical to TRBD1. The CDR3 is made up of 14 amino acids. Germline values: CDR1 SGHSA, CDR2 FRNQAP. V was pared by 1 base and J by 6 bases, with 0 bases of the junction left unmatched. CDR3 region: CASSLGTGDERLFF. Partial CDR3 DNA: TGTGCAAGCAGCTTAGGGACAGGGGACGAA.

As concerns this clone: Each gene name is a mouse one. The sequenced part of the CDR3 DNA is TGTGCCAGCAGTGATTTGGCTGGGGGGGCTTCAGAA. It codes for CASSDLAGGASE. The full CDR3 sequence reads CASSDLAGGASETLYF. The chain combines TRBV13-1 with TRBJ2-3; 10 positions match TRBD2. The CDR3 end is not reached by the read, which stops 4 residues before it; the germline J gene fills it in. This CDR3 is built from 16 residues. The germline V gene encodes CDR1 NSHNY and CDR2 SYGAGN. V lost 1 base to trimming and J lost 4 bases; unmatched junction nucleotides: 6.

Worth noting for this clone: The genes are named according to mouse. The sequence runs out 4 residues before the end of the CDR3; the remainder is reconstructed from the germline J gene. This chain connects TRBV5 to TRBJ1-4; 10 bases fit TRBD1. Per germline, CDR1 LGHNA and CDR2 YNLKQL (reference sequence). The CDR3 has 14 residues. The CDR3 reads CASSRRDRGERLFF. CDR3 bases read: TGTGCCAGCAGCCGCCGGGACAGGGGCGAA.

This clone occurred a few times. Mouse gene names apply. The read stops 4 residues short of the end of the CDR3; the missing end is completed from the germline J gene. J is TRBJ1-4 and V is TRBV31, with D possibly TRBD1 on 5 matching bases. Trimming pared 0 bases from V and 3 bases from J, leaving 8 bases between. Germline assignment: CDR1 GKSSPN and CDR2 SITVG. The CDR3 is 14 residues long. CDR3 in amino acids: CAWSLPGPNERLFF. The sequenced CDR3 bases are TGTGCCTGGAGTCTACCAGGGCCCAACGAA.